This T cell receptor (beta chain) was observed in a study of T cell responses to AZD1222 COVID-19 vaccine. Study conclusions and caveats: Nearly half of the spike-specific TCRs reportedly recognize variant regions that carry no mutations.

V was pared by 0 bases and J by 3 bases, with 27 bases between. CDR1 MGHRA and CDR2 YSYEKL come from the germline V gene. The CDR3 covers 21 residues. Concerning this clone itself: The antigen is not known.

Profiling relied on immunoSEQ multiplex PCR, and the TCRdb table lists in-frame clones only, not all of them. The sample lists about 85,000 clones, 80% to 90% occurring once. This TCR derives from an adult in good health. The sequencing here drew on peripheral blood, taken on day 0 of AZD1222 vaccination. The chain combines TRBV4-1 with TRBJ1-5; no clear D gene. The CDR3 loop reads CASSQDSDRGGLPSNNQPQHF. The CDR3 DNA is TGCGCCAGCAGCCAAGATTCCGACCGGGGAGGCCTGCCTTCGAACAATCAGCCCCAGCATTTT.